This TCR beta chain was recorded in a study of shared clonotypes between healthy human individuals (dated by TCRdb to about 2020). General notes on the study: A couple of women and a few men aged 18 to 49 years were included in the cohort. For each donor, CD4 naive and CD4 memory were each run on three plates, CD8 naive on two plates, and CD8 memory on one plate. Each donor's leukapheresis produced roughly between roughly 0.85 and 10 billion PBMCs. To estimate repertoire size and how much clonotype sharing occurs between individuals, the study deeply sequenced the blood TCR repertoires of several healthy adults. To increase sequencing depth and limit assay-specific biases, different laboratories used diverse techniques to prepare libraries and sequence TCR repertoires. Results and caveats for the whole study, not just this receptor: Pairwise subsampling led to the expectation that sequencing depth would affect the degree of clonotype sharing among donors. Even with the large sequencing depth, rarefaction of the sorted-subset datasets indicated that sequencing was incomplete. When four donors were compared, the shared fraction of clonotypes was roughly 5% for naive CD4, 3.5% for naive CD8, more than 2% for memory CD4, and roughly 0.43% for memory CD8. Larger estimated clonotype richness was generally found for naive subsets than for memory subsets. Clonotypes shared by all four sorted-subset donors showed higher generation probabilities than non-shared clonotypes. The genetic and exposure-history diversity represented was limited by the small number of donors. Only blood was sampled, and tissue TCR repertoires likely differ from those in blood.

TCR CDR3 regions were amplified from genomic DNA by multiplex PCR using the deep immunoSEQ assay. Extracted genomic DNA from each cell subset was spread evenly across all wells of several immunoSEQ 96-well plates, with each plate serving as a replicate. For sorted subsets, roughly 200 ng of genomic DNA, equivalent to around 30,000 T cell genomes, went into each replicate PCR. Purified libraries were quantified with a Qubit 3.0 fluorometer, sized on a Bioanalyzer 2100, and re-quantified with the KAPA Library Quantification kit. Every immunoSEQ 96-well plate was sequenced on a separate single-read 150-cycle Illumina NextSeq 550 flow cell. Regarding the original processing steps: Because only junctional sequences without quality scores were contained in the immunoSEQ output, filtering matching that applied to full-length reads could not be performed. Sequences were annotated with PyIR, a Python wrapper for IgBLAST v1.9, using IMGT germline references to assign V/J genes and CDR3. Any read was removed if the V/J assignment was weak (E-value above 1e-6), the CDR3 was missing, or the read contained stop codons, out-of-frame junctions, or ambiguous translated residues. A V3J clonotype was defined by an identical inferred V gene, J gene, and CDR3 amino acid sequence. The percentage overlap between two repertoires was calculated by dividing the number of shared unique clonotypes by the size of the smaller repertoire. RTK rarefaction, the Chao1 estimator, and Recon v2.1 estimates of unobserved clonotypes were used to assess repertoire richness. Generation probabilities for all TCRbeta clonotypes obtained by the gDNA method from a few donors were computed using OLGA. Here the immuneACCESS table is served through TCRdb, limited to in-frame sequences with V and J called. Missing clones are a known gap in these copies; in checked studies unresolved V genes cover under half, and the rest lacks a known reason. V and J calls and clone size are copied from that table; D and trimming were computed from the DNA. Here the sample has some 2,100,000 clones; nearly 97% occur a single time. The ten largest clones add up to around 0.13% of the sample.

Donors were healthy HIV-negative adults with no recently reported acute infections or vaccinations. All donors were Caucasian adults living in Nashville, Tennessee, USA. CD4+ T cells were enriched by magnetic negative selection; naive cells were then positively selected on CD45RA, and the negative fraction formed the memory subset. Blood was obtained by leukapheresis, after which PBMCs were separated by Ficoll-Histopaque density gradient centrifugation and cryopreserved in liquid nitrogen vapor phase. Analytical flow cytometry was used to check the purity and quantity of each magnetically sorted T cell population. Each sorted fraction had its genomic DNA isolated and then quantified by UV absorbance on a Nanodrop 2000c. Comment on this clone: Its binding antigen is unknown. The record has no base qualities; no much larger clone is one base away.

Including cysteine and phenylalanine, the CDR3 has 15 amino acids. The kept DNA is CDR3 alone, 45 bases in frame from the first base. V and J are trimmed by 4 bases and 5 bases, and the gene matches miss 6 bases of the junction. The germline V gene gives CDR1 as SGHRS and CDR2 as YFSETQ. The clonotype was recovered from a young man in good health. The chain joins TRBV5-1 to TRBJ2-5, with 12 central nucleotides matching TRBD1. Input material: naive CD4+ T cells sorted from blood. What this sample's cell subset or site label stands for: CD45RA+ positively selected. This receptor has the CDR3 CASSPGTGGAETQYF. The nucleotide sequence is TGCGCCAGCAGCCCAGGGACAGGGGGCGCCGAGACCCAGTACTTC.